This TCR beta chain was obtained from a study of T cell clones after liver transplantation. Profiled with immunoSEQ multiplex PCR; TCRdb holds only in-frame clones, not every one. Here the sample spans 50,000 to 60,000 clones, around 70% being singletons. This clone turned up a few times. A junction boundary mismatches the germline segment, possibly from a read error. Germline V gene sequence: CDR1 SSHAT, CDR2 FNYEAQ (reference sequence). This CDR3 is 17 amino acids long. The sample was CD4+ T cells from blood, taken at the 22-month timepoint. This sequence joins TRBV7-7 and TRBJ2-5; perhaps TRBD2 as D (7 bases). The origin of this receptor is a human patient who received a liver transplant. Certain T cells may be donor cells from the graft. CDR3 DNA sequence: TGTGCTAGCAGCTTCCTCGGCGGGGGCGCAAGGCAAGAGACCCAGTACTTC. Protein product: CASSFLGGGARQETQYF.